The entry below describes one TCR beta chain. Its specific antigen is unknown. The sample holds no much larger clone one base away, and base qualities are not on file. This record belongs to a study of long-term antiretroviral therapy in people with HIV (dated by TCRdb to 2021 to 2024). For the study in its entirety: Collection of the earliest samples took place about a decade ahead of the 2015 WHO recommendation for immediate ART, at a time when ART was typically delayed until CD4 counts fell. A retrospective serial study tested whether changes in peripheral blood TRB repertoire composition and diversity were associated with ART initiation and durable HIV suppression. From some 30 adults with confirmed HIV infection, the cohort provided approximately 210 cryopreserved PBMC samples, gathered serially across a mean of about six years (range 1-12). About 35% of the 30 participants with HIV were female. No cross-contamination during QIAcube processing turned up in test extractions that ran a monoclonal T-cell line alongside some 34 polyclonal samples.

The immunoSEQ hsTCRB v3.0 assay was used at survey level resolution to sequence the TRB variable region. TRB sequencing targeted a depth of about 40,000-50,000 T-cell genomes per sample. An Illumina MiSeq with a v3 150-cycle kit was used to sequence the pooled TRB libraries. The authors' pipeline ran thus. Repertoire analysis ran in R within a reproducible Nextflow workflow covering QC, data transformation and analysis. Custom analyses were implemented in LymphoSeq2, an R package for AIRR-Seq data exploration. A few samples that produced fewer than 5000 total TRB sequences were removed, so 150 to 200 HIV repertoires were analyzed. Of the roughly 180 retained HIV repertoires, approximately 57 were collected before and 120 to 140 after ART initiation. Repertoires were downsampled to 5000 TRB nucleotide sequences, with summary statistics averaged over 100 downsampling iterations. The analysis kept only TRB sequences whose CDR3 regions were at least seven amino acids long. Diversity was assessed using a clonality score derived from Shannon entropy and using the Gini coefficient. In the repertoire networks, any two of the top 5000 CDR3 amino acid sequences were connected whenever the two sequences differed by an edit distance of one. Antigen specificity groups and MHC restriction were predicted for TRB CDR3 amino acid sequences with GLIPH2. Known CMV, EBV, HIV or tissue antigen associations were flagged by matching CDR3 amino acid sequences against VDJdb and McPAS-TCR. Pre-ART, post-ART and control groups were compared with Wilcoxon signed-rank tests and Holm-Bonferroni correction. In its TCRdb copy, this immuneACCESS table keeps in-frame sequences only and misses some clones. Where compared with another copy, unresolved V genes explain less than half of these, and the others have no known cause. Clone size and V and J calls were adopted from that table, with D and trimming inferred from the DNA. The sample has around 9,700 clones on record, 65% to 85% of them singletons. Clones ranked in the top ten supply about 17% of the sample.

The germline V gene supplies CDR1 MNHEY and CDR2 SVGAGI. V has 4 bases trimmed and J has 5 bases trimmed; junction bases matching no gene number 5. Including the terminal cysteine and phenylalanine, the CDR3 comprises 16 residues. The only DNA kept is the CDR3, 48 bases in frame from the first base. To be included, a participant needed at least one PBMC sample from before ART initiation plus at least two post-ART samples. Every participant with HIV received treatment in the United States of America. Cryopreserved samples of about 0.95-10 million PBMC were thawed and washed before DNA extraction. At the time of the earliest PBMC sample, participants with HIV were aged between roughly 20 and 60 years. PBMC samples were contributed by each participant from 1-4 timepoints before ART initiation and 2-8 timepoints after ART initiation, with a median of 7 samples. Serial HIV viral load, CD4+ T-cell count, ART history and demographic data were obtained for every participant. Using a Qiagen kit on a QIAcube, genomic DNA was extracted from unsorted PBMC, with samples processed in batches of 12.

Summary of the overall study and its limitations: The repertoire was dominated across all time points by expanded TRB clones identified before ART initiation, although this dominance was seen to fluctuate and to decrease in many PLHIV after ART. Inferences about post-ART repertoire changes were limited because no data were available on ART adherence, viral resistance or therapy changes. Starting ART was linked to a significant rise in TRB diversity, yet even with long-term ART the diversity remained significantly lower than in transplant donor controls. Unsorted PBMC were profiled instead of sorted CD4+ and CD8+ T cells because pre-ART samples had limited cell numbers. Compared with controls, HIV repertoires had narrower CDR3 length ranges, and the network structure pointed to an antigen-experienced repertoire that shifted only slightly toward naive after ART. Limited PBMC availability meant only the TCR beta chain was sequenced, without alpha chain pairing. The samples span the years 2004 to 2017, and the ART regimens used may be less effective than current regimens.

This receptor was obtained from a man aged 35-49 years with HIV. The source was unsorted PBMCs, collected 1.8 years after starting antiretroviral therapy. The chain uses TRBV6-5 and TRBJ2-2, and 12 junction bases match TRBD2. The sequence in DNA is TGTGCCAGCAGTTCTAGCGGGAGGGCCGGGACCGGGGAGCTGTTTTTT. It translates as CASSSSGRAGTGELFF.